This note documents a single T cell receptor (beta chain) sequence. The CDR3 contains 16 residues. The V and J ends lost 3 bases and 3 bases respectively, with 18 bases between them. TCRdb re-analysed the RT-PCR reads in MiXCR, keeping a single row per CDR3 protein. The table lists 400,000 to 500,000 distinct CDR3 sequences, 16% of them singletons. The source of the sample is a study of patients and donors after allogeneic stem cell transplantation. V usage is TRBV12-3 or TRBV12-4 and J usage is TRBJ2-7, with D possibly called TRBD1 or TRBD2 (5 bases each). Sequenced sample: blood, either unsorted or a sorted T cell fraction (not recorded which). This receptor was obtained from a human donor who was either an allogeneic HSCT recipient or a stem cell or donor lymphocyte infusion donor (not recorded which). It is not recorded whose cells these are; they may come from a transplant donor. Written as DNA, the CDR3 is TGTGCCAGCAGTTTCCTGAGGGGCCCCTCCCTCTACGAGCAGTACTTC. Protein sequence: CASSFLRGPSLYEQYF.